This is a list of T cell receptor beta chains from one sample in a study of identical twins. TCRdb fed the 5' RACE reads into MiXCR, producing one record per CDR3 protein. Of a few hundred thousand distinct CDR3 sequences in the sample, 13% to 15% were seen once. In addition, the sample was reused for a study of yellow fever vaccine responses in identical twins.

The sequenced material came from CD4+ T cells sorted from blood. The receptor set was obtained from a woman aged 18 to 35 in good health. CDR3s include the opening cysteine and the closing phenylalanine or tryptophan. D genes are given only for firm matches. The size field is filled for only some rows; it gives once, few, many or a size class.

j_gene	d_gene	v_gene	abundance	CDR3nt	CDR3aa
TRBJ1-2	.	TRBV10-3	few	TGTGCCATCAGTGAAGTCCCAGACTACTATGGCTACACCTTC	CAISEVPDYYGYTF
TRBJ2-7	.	TRBV11-1	.	TGTGCCAGCAGCTTCGACAGTCTGTACGAGCAGTACTTC	CASSFDSLYEQYF
TRBJ2-7	TRBD1	TRBV3-1	many	TGTGCCAGCAGCCGAACAGGGGTCGAGCAGTACTTC	CASSRTGVEQYF
TRBJ1-5	.	TRBV12-3/TRBV12-4	many	TGTGCCAGCAGGGGCAGGGCACAGCCCCAGCATTTT	CASRGRAQPQHF
TRBJ1-6	.	TRBV7-9	.	TGTGCCAGCAGCCCTCCGTCGTCACCCCTCCACTTT	CASSPPSSPLHF
TRBJ2-1	.	TRBV6-2/TRBV6-3	.	TGTGCCAGCGTAGACTCCGCGGCCTACAATGAGCAGTTCTTC	CASVDSAAYNEQFF
TRBJ2-1	TRBD2	TRBV7-9	.	TGTGCCGTTATGGTGAGCGGGGACCAAGTTGGGGTTGAGCAGTTCTTC	CAVMVSGDQVGVEQFF
TRBJ1-1	.	TRBV12-3/TRBV12-4	few	TGTGCCAGCAGCCGCGGTTCTCCCACTGAAGCTTTCTTT	CASSRGSPTEAFF
TRBJ2-3	TRBD1	TRBV6-1	many	TGTGCCAGCAGTCCCGGGACAGGGTTGACAGATACGCAGTATTTT	CASSPGTGLTDTQYF
TRBJ2-1	.	TRBV5-1	.	TGCGCCAGCAGCTTGCGCGGGGTGGATTTTCCCTACAATGAGCAGTTCTTC	CASSLRGVDFPYNEQFF
TRBJ2-1	TRBD2	TRBV4-1	.	TGCGCCAGCAGCCACGCTAGCGGGGACTCCTACAATGAGCAGTTCTTC	CASSHASGDSYNEQFF
TRBJ2-7	TRBD1	TRBV2	few	TGTGCCAGCAGCTTCGACAGGGGGGCTTCCTACGAGCAGTACTTC	CASSFDRGASYEQYF
TRBJ2-3	TRBD2	TRBV19	.	TGTGCCAGTAGTATAATGACTAGCGGCACAGATACGCAGTATTTT	CASSIMTSGTDTQYF
TRBJ2-1	TRBD2	TRBV5-1	many	TGCGCCAGCAGCACCGGGACTAGCGGCAGCTCCTACAATGAGCAGTTCTTC	CASSTGTSGSSYNEQFF
TRBJ1-1	.	TRBV12-3/TRBV12-4	many	TGTGCCAGCAGCCGCGGGACGACGAACACTGAAGCTTTCTTT	CASSRGTTNTEAFF
TRBJ2-5	.	TRBV19	few	TGTGCCAGTAGTATAGACGGGAGCGGTCAAGAGACCCAGTACTTC	CASSIDGSGQETQYF
TRBJ1-3	TRBD1	TRBV7-2	many	TGTGCCAGCAGCTTTTCGACAGGGGGAAACACCATATATTTT	CASSFSTGGNTIYF
TRBJ2-3	.	TRBV10-3	.	TGTGCCATCAGCACAGGGAGTGGCACAGATACGCAGTATTTT	CAISTGSGTDTQYF
TRBJ2-2	TRBD2	TRBV3-1	.	TGTGCCAGCAGCACACGACTAGCGGTCGCTGGGGAGCTGTTTTTT	CASSTRLAVAGELFF
TRBJ2-2	.	TRBV3-1	.	TGTGCCAGCAGCCAACAAGGAGGGGGAGGGGAGCTGTTTTTT	CASSQQGGGGELFF
TRBJ2-5	.	TRBV9	.	TGTGCCAGCAGCGTAGCCCCCTCCGGGTTTCAAGAGACCCAGTACTTC	CASSVAPSGFQETQYF
TRBJ2-5	.	TRBV10-3	many	TGTGCCATCAGTGCCCGCAGGGAAGAGACCCAGTACTTC	CAISARREETQYF
TRBJ2-5	TRBD1	TRBV25-1	few	TGTGCCAGCAGTGAGGACAGGGTAGGGGGAGAGACCCAGTACTTC	CASSEDRVGGETQYF
TRBJ2-7	.	TRBV5-4	.	TGTGCCAGCAGCTCGGCGAAGACAGGTACCTACGAGCTGTACTTC	CASSSAKTGTYELYF
TRBJ2-1	TRBD1	TRBV11-3	few	TGTGCCAGCAGCTTAGTAAAGACAGGGGTGACCTACAATGAGCAGTTCTTC	CASSLVKTGVTYNEQFF
TRBJ2-7	TRBD1	TRBV28	.	TGTGCCAGCTCGAGCCCCGGGACAGTCTTGGTCGAGCAGTACTTC	CASSSPGTVLVEQYF
TRBJ2-7	.	TRBV7-9	many	TGTGCCAGCAGTACGGGTCCACCCCCCTACGAGCAGTACTTC	CASSTGPPPYEQYF
TRBJ2-7	TRBD1	TRBV5-1	few	TGCGCCAGCAGCTTCCGGGACAGCAGCGTCGAGCAGTACTTC	CASSFRDSSVEQYF
TRBJ1-5	TRBD1	TRBV20-1	.	TGCAGTGCGGGGACAGGGGCAGGGCAGCCCCAGCATTTT	CSAGTGAGQPQHF
TRBJ1-2	.	TRBV6-5	few	TGTGCCAGCAGGTACTACAGCGGTGGCTACACCTTC	CASRYYSGGYTF
TRBJ2-7	TRBD2	TRBV18	.	TGTGCCAGCTCACCACAGAAGGCGGGGGTGACCTACGAGCAGTACTTC	CASSPQKAGVTYEQYF
TRBJ2-7	.	TRBV20-1	.	TGCAGTGCTCTACAGGGCATAGTCGAGCAGTACTTC	CSALQGIVEQYF
TRBJ2-3	.	TRBV20-1	few	TGCAGTGCCCTGGACTCGCTACCTACGCAGTATTTT	CSALDSLPTQYF
TRBJ2-7	.	TRBV20-1	.	TGCAGTGCTAGCAAATCCGGACCTACCTACGAGCAGTACTTC	CSASKSGPTYEQYF